Below, 27 T cell receptor beta chains from the same sample are listed, as sequenced in a study of T cell changes during pregnancy in multiple sclerosis. Using immunoSEQ multiplex PCR, the repertoire was profiled, and TCRdb retains in-frame clones only, with some absent. The sample lists tens of thousands of clones; around 92% were seen once. The source material was peripheral blood, sampled in the first trimester of pregnancy. The source of these receptors is a female donor in good health, enrolled as a control in a pregnancy study.

The genes are TRBV7-9 and TRBJ2-5; D might be TRBD1 (6 bases). The CDR3 is 14 amino acids. Germline V gene sequence: CDR1 SEHNR, CDR2 FQNEAQ (reference sequence). V shed 2 bases and J shed 5 bases, with 12 bases lying between them. CDR3 bases: TGTGCCAGCAGCTTATCAGGGGTTGGGGAGACCCAGTACTTC. It encodes CASSLSGVGETQYF. Combining the CDR3 with reference TRBV7-9 and TRBJ2-5 gives the whole variable domain DTGVSQNPRHKITKRGQNVTFRCDPISEHNRLYWYRQTLGQGPEFLTYFQNEAQLEKSRLLSDRFSAERPKGSFSTLEIQRTEQGDSAMYLCASSLSGVGETQYFGPGTRLLVL.

CDR3: CASIQRKGEGYTF. Here the CDR3 DNA reads TGTGCCAGCATCCAGAGGAAGGGGGAGGGCTACACCTTC. This chain links TRBV6-6 with TRBJ1-2, with D perhaps TRBD1 (6 bases). Germline V CDR1 and CDR2: MNHNY, SVGAGI (reference sequence). The length of the CDR3 is 13 residues. Deletions cut 7 bases from V and 8 bases from J, with 17 bases between.

The genes are TRBV6-5 and TRBJ1-4, with D maybe TRBD1 (6 bases). V shed 6 bases and J shed 5 bases, with 7 bases lying between them. CDR1 MNHEY and CDR2 SVGAGI come from the germline V gene. The CDR3 sequence is 12 residues long. CDR3 region: CASRTGNEKLFF. The CDR3, as DNA: TGTGCCAGCAGAACAGGGAATGAAAAACTGTTTTTT.

V and J are TRBV25-1 and TRBJ2-1, with unresolved D. There are 15 residues in the CDR3. In germline, CDR1 is MGHDK, CDR2 SYGVNS. V was clipped by 1 base and J by 6 bases, with 13 bases between them. CDR3 protein: CASSELFGTANEQFF. The CDR3 nucleotides are TGTGCCAGCAGTGAATTATTTGGTACAGCCAATGAGCAGTTCTTC.

The chain links TRBV5-4 to TRBJ2-7; 11 bases line up with TRBD1. V lost 4 bases, J lost 3 bases, and 6 bases stayed unmatched. In germline, CDR1 is SGHNT, CDR2 YYREEE (reference sequence). This CDR3 region has 15 residues. CDR3 DNA sequence: TGTGCCAGCAGCGGGGGACAGGGGGGAGACTACGAGCAGTACTTC. Its protein is CASSGGQGGDYEQYF.

The chain recombines TRBV27 with TRBJ1-2; no clear D gene. Trimming stripped 0 bases from V and 6 bases from J, with 8 bases between. Germline V lookup: CDR1 MNHEY, CDR2 SMNVEV (reference sequence). CDR3 size: 13 residues. The CDR3: CASSLSNMNGYTF. CDR3 coding DNA: TGTGCCAGCAGTTTATCCAACATGAATGGCTACACCTTC.

The chain employs TRBV6-6 and TRBJ1-2; maybe TRBD1 (6 bases). From germline, CDR1 is MNHNY and CDR2 SVGAGI (reference sequence). The V and J ends lost 6 bases and 3 bases respectively, with 11 bases between them. There are 13 residues in the CDR3. The CDR3, as DNA: TGTGCCAGCAGCCTCCGACAGGACTATGGCTACACCTTC. Residues: CASSLRQDYGYTF.

The genes are TRBV29-1 and TRBJ1-1, with no clear D. From germline, CDR1 is SQVTM and CDR2 ANQGSEA. Trimming left V 7 bases short and J 0 bases short, with 18 bases between. The CDR3 spans 15 residues. CDR3 DNA sequence: TGCAGCGCCGATGGAACGGGTCCTATGAACACTGAAGCTTTCTTT. Translated, it gives CSADGTGPMNTEAFF.

This clone was recorded a few times. This chain joins TRBV7-2 and TRBJ2-1, with D perhaps matching TRBD2 (6 bases). CDR1 is SGHTA and CDR2 is FQGNSA in the germline V gene. Between the trimmed V and J ends, which lost 2 bases and 2 bases, there was a span of 16 bases. This CDR3 has 17 amino acids. CDR3 sequence reads: CASSLNPGGATYNEQFF. The CDR3 bases are TGTGCCAGCAGCTTAAATCCGGGCGGGGCGACCTACAATGAGCAGTTCTTC.

This chain uses TRBV5-1 with TRBJ2-3; 10 bases map to TRBD2. The CDR3 has 16 amino acids. Trimming at V came to 0 bases and at J to 1 base, leaving 2 bases not matched to a gene. Looked up from germline, CDR1 is SGHRS and CDR2 is YFSETQ. The CDR3 reads CASSLVLAGGTDTQYF. CDR3 DNA: TGCGCCAGCAGCTTGGTTCTAGCGGGGGGCACAGATACGCAGTATTTT.

The chain combines TRBV13 with TRBJ1-2; 10 bases are a match to TRBD1. Germline CDR1 is PRHDT and CDR2 is FYEKMQ (reference sequence). CDR3 size: 13 residues. With 5 bases clipped from V and 3 bases from J, the junction kept 0 bases outside the gene matches. The CDR3 DNA is TGTGCCAGCAGCGGGACAGGGGACTATGGCTACACCTTC. Protein product: CASSGTGDYGYTF. Supplemented by reference TRBV13 and TRBJ1-2, the full variable domain reads AAGVIQSPRHLIKEKRETATLKCYPIPRHDTVYWYQQGPGQDPQFLISFYEKMQSDKGSIPDRFSAQQFSDYHSELNMSSLELGDSALYFCASSGTGDYGYTFGSGTRLTVV.

The chain recombines TRBV11-2 with TRBJ2-7; 7 bases line up with TRBD2. J was trimmed by 2 bases and V by 5 bases; bases with no gene match: 6. The germline CDR1 and CDR2 sequences are SGHAT and FQNNGV. The CDR3 sequence is 14 residues long. CDR3 protein: CASSPGLVAYEQYF. CDR3 in DNA: TGTGCCAGCAGCCCCGGACTAGTCGCCTACGAGCAGTACTTC.

V usage is TRBV10-3 and J usage is TRBJ1-1, with TRBD1 matching over 7 bases. Germline loops: CDR1 ENHRY, CDR2 SYGVKD. This CDR3 is built from 15 residues. Trimming at V came to 10 bases and at J to 1 base, leaving 12 bases not matched to a gene. The CDR3 sequence is CATEEEGAGNTEAFF. CDR3 nucleotides: TGTGCCACCGAGGAAGAGGGGGCCGGGAACACTGAAGCTTTCTTT.

The chain joins TRBV27 to TRBJ1-2; D gene ambiguous. CDR1 and CDR2 from the germline V gene are MNHEY and SMNVEV (reference sequence). The CDR3 is 13 amino acids. V was shortened by 3 bases and J by 2 bases, with 7 bases between the two germline ends. The CDR3 nucleotides are TGTGCCAGCAGTTTGGCAGGAAACTATGGCTACACCTTC. Its protein is CASSLAGNYGYTF.

The chain recombines TRBV27 with TRBJ2-5; D perhaps matches TRBD2 (5 bases). Trimming left V 6 bases short and J 4 bases short, with 9 bases between. The germline gives CDR1 MNHEY, CDR2 SMNVEV (reference sequence). CDR3 length: 12 residues. The CDR3, as DNA: TGTGCCAGCAGCAACCGGGGAGAGACCCAGTACTTC. Residues: CASSNRGETQYF.

The rearrangement links TRBV18 to TRBJ1-5, with 9 bases aligning to TRBD1. The CDR3 is made up of 15 amino acids. CDR1 is KGHSH, CDR2 LQKENI, per germline. V gave up 3 bases and J gave up 8 bases; unmatched junction bases: 8. CDR3 residues: CASSPPGQGGEPQHF. CDR3 DNA: TGTGCCAGCTCACCGCCGGGACAGGGAGGGGAGCCCCAGCATTTT.

This rearrangement joins TRBV27 to TRBJ2-2; 11 nucleotides align to TRBD1. CDR1 and CDR2 (germline): MNHEY, SMNVEV (reference sequence). J was trimmed by 4 bases and V by 0 bases; bases with no gene match: 1. The CDR3 is 16 residues long. The CDR3 reads CASSLSGTGGTGELFF. In DNA form, the CDR3 reads TGTGCCAGCAGTTTATCAGGGACAGGGGGCACCGGGGAGCTGTTTTTT.

Details on this clone: Other DNA sequences in the same sample also yield this CDR3. CDR3 amino acids: CSVGETGKGANVLTF. CDR3 DNA: TGCAGCGTTGGGGAAACAGGGAAAGGGGCCAACGTCCTGACTTTC. This chain links TRBV29-1 with TRBJ2-6; tentatively, D is TRBD1 (6 bases). This CDR3 has 15 amino acids. The V gene's germline CDR1 is SQVTM and CDR2 ANQGSEA. Trimming shortened V by 4 bases and J by 4 bases, and 14 bases separated the two germline ends.

This CDR3 is CASLSGGGPRTGELFF. The DNA of the CDR3 is TGTGCCAGCCTTTCCGGCGGGGGCCCTCGGACCGGGGAGCTGTTTTTT. The chain combines TRBV18 with TRBJ2-2; a possible D gene is TRBD2 (7 bases). Germline V gene data show CDR1 as KGHSH and CDR2 as LQKENI. The ends were cut back, 8 bases at V and 5 bases at J, with 21 bases in the middle. The CDR3 length is 16 residues.

V usage is TRBV10-3 and J usage is TRBJ2-3, with D unclear. Germline CDR1 and CDR2: ENHRY and SYGVKD. There are 13 residues in the CDR3. Trimming took 0 bases from V and 6 from J, leaving 7 bases between them. The CDR3 here is CAISESTGDTQYF. The CDR3 coding sequence is TGTGCCATCAGTGAGTCAACCGGGGATACGCAGTATTTT.

This rearrangement joins TRBV27 to TRBJ2-5; D is possibly TRBD1 (7 bases). Germline V gene sequence: CDR1 MNHEY, CDR2 SMNVEV (reference sequence). V was shortened by 6 bases and J by 2 bases, with 16 bases between the two germline ends. CDR3 length: 15 residues. The CDR3 protein is CASSTGQTRQETQYF. The CDR3 nucleotides read TGTGCCAGCAGCACGGGACAGACTAGACAAGAGACCCAGTACTTC.

J is TRBJ2-5 and V is TRBV5-6; perhaps TRBD1 as D (5 bases). CDR3 length: 14 amino acids. Germline V gene lookup returns CDR1 SGHDT and CDR2 YYEEEE. Trimming cost V 3 bases and J 0 bases, with 9 bases left between them. The CDR3 reads CASSSQGNQETQYF. The CDR3 DNA follows: TGTGCCAGCAGCTCGCAGGGAAACCAAGAGACCCAGTACTTC.

For the CDR3, the DNA is TGTGCCATCAGTAATGGGCTAGCGGGGGGATACAATGAGCAGTTCTTC. Encoded protein: CAISNGLAGGYNEQFF. The V gene is TRBV10-3, the J gene TRBJ2-1; TRBD2 aligns across 11 bases. The CDR3 is 16 amino acids. Germline V gives CDR1 ENHRY, CDR2 SYGVKD. V shed 5 bases and J 4 bases; nucleotides not matched to a gene: 7.

The chain employs TRBV10-3 and TRBJ1-5; D remains unclear. V lost 10 bases and J lost 0, with 10 bases in between. CDR3 size: 13 residues. CDR1 is ENHRY and CDR2 is SYGVKD in the germline V gene. The DNA of the CDR3 is TGTGCCACCTTGTCGGGTAGCAATCAGCCCCAGCATTTT. Protein sequence: CATLSGSNQPQHF.

The chain's CDR3 is CASSQEMAAGNTIYF. CDR3 nucleotides: TGCGCCAGCAGCCAAGAAATGGCTGCTGGAAACACCATATATTTT. The rearrangement uses TRBV4-3 and TRBJ1-3; D unresolved. Germline V gene data show CDR1 as LGHNA and CDR2 as YSLEER. This CDR3 spans 15 amino acids. V lost 0 bases, J lost 2 bases, and 8 bases lay in between.

The chain couples TRBV11-2 to TRBJ2-1, with 10 bases matching TRBD2. The V segment lost 0 bases and the J segment 7 bases; nucleotides outside the gene matches: 3. The germline gives CDR1 SGHAT, CDR2 FQNNGV. CDR3 size: 15 residues. The CDR3: CASSLERLAGNEQFF. CDR3 bases: TGTGCCAGCAGCTTAGAGAGACTAGCGGGTAATGAGCAGTTCTTC.

The J gene is TRBJ1-6, the V gene TRBV19; tentatively, D is TRBD1 (6 bases). The CDR3 contains 14 residues. The V and J ends lost 4 bases and 8 bases respectively, with 12 bases between them. Germline-derived CDR1 and CDR2 are LNHDA and SQIVND (reference sequence). The CDR3 protein is CASSTRTDYSPLHF. The CDR3 DNA follows: TGTGCCAGTAGTACGCGGACAGATTATTCACCCCTCCACTTT.